Below, one T cell receptor beta chain is given with its context. Authors' data handling: Scientists estimated how many nucleated cells there were by amplifying reference gene primers. The protocol was immunoSEQ multiplex PCR, while the TCRdb copy is restricted to in-frame clones and leaves out a portion. Clonal size and the V and J genes are those of that table, whereas D and trimming came from the DNA. The sample lists around 150,000 clones, around 83% seen once, with approximately 0.99% in the top ten. This sample stems from a study of blood T cell repertoires in COVID-19. Turning to the study itself: The United States, Italy and Spain were the sources of the acute and convalescent COVID-19 samples. PBMCs, B-cell-depleted T cells, or T cells were the source of the cDNA or gDNA that made up the material.

V lost 5 bases, J lost 6 bases, and 10 bases stayed unmatched. CDR3 length: 16 amino acids. Germline CDR1 is MNHEY and CDR2 is SMNVEV (reference sequence). The chain couples TRBV27 to TRBJ1-5, with 10 bases aligning to TRBD1. The sequence was collected from a man aged 35-49 years with acute or convalescent COVID-19. Sequencing was performed on peripheral blood. DNA of the CDR3: TGTGCCAGCAGTCTCACCGGGACAGGGGATTCTCAGCCCCAGCATTTT. Encoded protein: CASSLTGTGDSQPQHF.